One TCR beta chain is described in this entry. This sample was taken from a study of T cell changes during pregnancy in multiple sclerosis. The assay was immunoSEQ multiplex PCR, and TCRdb's table has in-frame clones only and misses some. The sample comprises 58,000 or so clones, roughly 90% of which are singletons, and over 1.5% rests with the top ten. Germline V gene sequence: CDR1 SNHLY, CDR2 FYNNEI. The CDR3 loop spans 13 amino acids. V lost 6 bases and J 1 base, leaving 7 bases between the germline ends. Material: peripheral blood, obtained after pregnancy. The V gene is TRBV2, the J gene TRBJ1-5, with a possible D match to TRBD1 (5 bases). This TCR was sampled from a female donor with multiple sclerosis, enrolled in a pregnancy study. CDR3 in amino acids: CASRTESNQPQHF. In DNA form, the CDR3 reads TGTGCCAGCAGGACAGAGAGCAATCAGCCCCAGCATTTT.